Included here is one T cell receptor beta chain sequence, with context. These data originate in a study of blood T cell repertoires in COVID-19. Trimming removed 2 bases from V and 4 bases from J; junction bases left unmatched: 13. The germline gives CDR1 ENHRY, CDR2 SYGVKD. This CDR3 has 17 residues. Profiling relied on immunoSEQ multiplex PCR, and the TCRdb table lists in-frame clones only, not all of them. The table records about 170,000 clones, about four fifths of them present only once. The chain couples TRBV10-3 to TRBJ2-5; 7 bases fit TRBD1. The TCR comes from a woman older than 75 with COVID-19, enrolled during active disease. Sequenced material: peripheral blood. The chain's CDR3 is CAISETLDRVAPETQYF. CDR3 DNA sequence: TGTGCCATCAGTGAGACCCTCGACAGGGTAGCACCAGAGACCCAGTACTTC.